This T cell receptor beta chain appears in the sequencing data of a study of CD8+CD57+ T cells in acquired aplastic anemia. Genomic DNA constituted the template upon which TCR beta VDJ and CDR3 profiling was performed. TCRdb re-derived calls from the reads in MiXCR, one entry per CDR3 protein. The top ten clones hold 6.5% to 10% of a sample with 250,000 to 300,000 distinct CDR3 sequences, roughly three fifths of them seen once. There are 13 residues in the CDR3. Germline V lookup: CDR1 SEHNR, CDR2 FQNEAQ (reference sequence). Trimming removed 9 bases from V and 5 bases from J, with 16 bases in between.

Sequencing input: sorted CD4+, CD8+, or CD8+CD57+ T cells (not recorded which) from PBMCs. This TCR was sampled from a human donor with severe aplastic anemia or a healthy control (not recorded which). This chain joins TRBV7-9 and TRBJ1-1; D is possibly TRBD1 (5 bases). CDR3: CASLTAKGTEAFF. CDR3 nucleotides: TGTGCCAGTTTGACAGCAAAGGGGACTGAAGCTTTCTTT.